The present entry profiles one T cell receptor beta chain with its context. The target antigen is unknown. The junction departs from germline at one end; a sequencing error may be responsible. The CDR3 is made up of 16 amino acids. Per the germline V gene, CDR1 is SGHAT and CDR2 is FQDESV (reference sequence). Primed by a sample-barcoded 5' primer and a J-beta primer mix, a second PCR proceeded for roughly 7 to 11 cycles. The template-switch adaptor was a 5' adaptor with 12 random nucleotides. It tagged each cDNA molecule. One entry per CDR3 protein results from TCRdb running MiXCR on the 5' RACE reads. The sample records 750,000 to 950,000 distinct CDR3 sequences, 25% to 35% being singletons. The data originate from a study of blood T cells in healthy people across ages. Study findings and constraints: CMV status of donors was unknown, possibly confounding expanded clonotype changes.

The sample was also reused in another study, on T cells of mothers and their children. That study adds: Each mother yielded more than 9 million TCR beta CDR3 reads. Each child yielded about 3 million reads.

V usage is TRBV11-1 and J usage is TRBJ2-7, with 8 positions matching TRBD1. The sequence came from a woman in her forties in good health. Material: blood. CDR3 in DNA: TGTGCCGGCAGCCGATCGACAGGGGTAGGCTCCTACGAGCAGTACTTC. It codes for CAGSRSTGVGSYEQYF.